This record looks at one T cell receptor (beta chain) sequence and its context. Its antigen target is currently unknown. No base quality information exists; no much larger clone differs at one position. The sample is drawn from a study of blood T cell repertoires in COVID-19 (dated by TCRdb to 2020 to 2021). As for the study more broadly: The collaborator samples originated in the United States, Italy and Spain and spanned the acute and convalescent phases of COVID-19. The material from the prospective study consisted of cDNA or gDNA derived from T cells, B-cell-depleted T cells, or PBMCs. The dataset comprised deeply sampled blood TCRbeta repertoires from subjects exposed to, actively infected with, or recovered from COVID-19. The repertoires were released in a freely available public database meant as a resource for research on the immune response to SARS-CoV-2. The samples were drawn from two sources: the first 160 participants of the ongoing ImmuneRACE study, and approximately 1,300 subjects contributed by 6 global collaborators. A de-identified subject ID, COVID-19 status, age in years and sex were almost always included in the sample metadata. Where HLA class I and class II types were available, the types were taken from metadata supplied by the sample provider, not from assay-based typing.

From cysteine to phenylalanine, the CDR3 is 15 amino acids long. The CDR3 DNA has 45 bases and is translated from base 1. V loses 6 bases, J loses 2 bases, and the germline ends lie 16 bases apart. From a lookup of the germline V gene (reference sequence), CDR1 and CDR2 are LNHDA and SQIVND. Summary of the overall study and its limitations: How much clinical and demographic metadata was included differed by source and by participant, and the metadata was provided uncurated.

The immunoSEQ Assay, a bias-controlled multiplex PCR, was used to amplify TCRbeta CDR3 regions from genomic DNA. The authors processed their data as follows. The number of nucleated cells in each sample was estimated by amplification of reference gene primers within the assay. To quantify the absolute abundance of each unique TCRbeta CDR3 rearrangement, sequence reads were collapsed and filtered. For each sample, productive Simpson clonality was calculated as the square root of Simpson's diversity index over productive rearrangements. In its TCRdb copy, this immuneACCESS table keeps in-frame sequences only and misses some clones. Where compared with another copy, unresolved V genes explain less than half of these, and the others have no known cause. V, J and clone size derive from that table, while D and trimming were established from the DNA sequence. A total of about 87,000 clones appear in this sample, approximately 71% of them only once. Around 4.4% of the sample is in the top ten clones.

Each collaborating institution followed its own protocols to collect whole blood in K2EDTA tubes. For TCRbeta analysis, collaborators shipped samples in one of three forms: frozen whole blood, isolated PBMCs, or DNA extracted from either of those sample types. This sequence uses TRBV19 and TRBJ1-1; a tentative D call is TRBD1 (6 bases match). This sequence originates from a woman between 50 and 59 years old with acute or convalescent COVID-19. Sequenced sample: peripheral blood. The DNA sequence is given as TGTGCCAGTAGCGACAGGTCATTTGGAAACACTGAAGCTTTCTTT. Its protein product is CASSDRSFGNTEAFF.